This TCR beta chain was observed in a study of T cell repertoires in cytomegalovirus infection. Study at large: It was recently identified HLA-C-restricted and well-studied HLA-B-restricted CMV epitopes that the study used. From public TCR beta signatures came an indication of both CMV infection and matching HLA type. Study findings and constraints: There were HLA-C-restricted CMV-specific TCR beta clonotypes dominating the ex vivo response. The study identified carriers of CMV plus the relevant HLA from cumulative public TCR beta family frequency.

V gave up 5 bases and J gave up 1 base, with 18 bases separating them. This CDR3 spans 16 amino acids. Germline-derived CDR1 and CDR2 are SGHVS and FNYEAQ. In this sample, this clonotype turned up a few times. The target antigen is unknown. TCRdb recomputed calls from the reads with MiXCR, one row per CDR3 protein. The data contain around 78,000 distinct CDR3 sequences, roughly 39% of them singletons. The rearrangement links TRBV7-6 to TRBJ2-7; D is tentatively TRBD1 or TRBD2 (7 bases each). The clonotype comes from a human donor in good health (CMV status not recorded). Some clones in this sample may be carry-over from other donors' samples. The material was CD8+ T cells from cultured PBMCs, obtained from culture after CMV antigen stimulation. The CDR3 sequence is CASSPEPGGASYEQYF. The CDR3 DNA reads TGTGCCAGCAGCCCCGAACCAGGGGGGGCTTCCTACGAGCAGTACTTC.